A single sample gave rise to the 28 T cell receptor beta chains below, sequenced in a study of blood T cell repertoires in COVID-19. Profiling relied on immunoSEQ multiplex PCR, and the TCRdb table lists in-frame clones only, not all of them. In the table there are some 330,000 clones, about nine tenths of which are singletons. Input material: PBMCs or T cells enriched from blood (not recorded which). The receptors here all came from a young man who had recovered from COVID-19.

The V and J genes are TRBV6-2 or TRBV6-3 and TRBJ2-7, with a possible D match to TRBD2 (5 bases). The CDR3 consists of 14 residues. V was shortened by 8 bases and J by 0 bases, with 14 bases between the two germline ends. Germline CDR1 reads MNHEY; CDR2 reads SVGEGT. The CDR3 nucleotides read TGTGCCAGCCGTTCCCCTGGGAGCTCCTACGAGCAGTACTTC. It specifies CASRSPGSSYEQYF.

The chain joins TRBV10-2 to TRBJ1-1, with 8 bases aligning to TRBD1. V dropped 2 bases and J dropped 3; count of bases not matched to a gene: 8. The CDR3 extends over 16 amino acids. Germline lookup yields CDR1 WSHSY and CDR2 SAAADI. CDR3 sequence (DNA): TGCGCCAGCAGTGAGCGGACAGGGTTGGGGTACACTGAAGCTTTCTTT. It codes for CASSERTGLGYTEAFF.

J is TRBJ2-7 and V is TRBV20-1; TRBD1 matches 11 bases. Germline V lookup: CDR1 DFQATT, CDR2 SNEGSKA (reference sequence). The CDR3 is 14 residues long. With V trimmed by 3 bases and J by 7 bases, 8 bases remained unmatched. The CDR3, as DNA: TGCAGTGCTAGTTTTAGGACAGGGGGCGGAGAGCAGTACTTC. Residues: CSASFRTGGGEQYF.

There are a few counts of this clone. The chain combines TRBV13 with TRBJ2-1; no reliable D call. The CDR3 covers 16 residues. Germline values: CDR1 PRHDT, CDR2 FYEKMQ (reference sequence). Trimming pared 3 bases from V and 1 base from J, leaving 13 bases between. CDR3 sequence (DNA): TGTGCCAGCAGCTTTGGGCTCCCTCCTTCCTACAATGAGCAGTTCTTC. Translated: CASSFGLPPSYNEQFF.

This chain uses TRBV30 with TRBJ2-7, with a tentative D call TRBD1 (6 bases). The CDR3 consists of 16 residues. V lost 2 bases, J lost 1 base, and 18 bases lay in between. The V gene's germline CDR1 is GTSNPN and CDR2 SVGIG (reference sequence). CDR3 DNA sequence: TGTGCCTGGAGTCTCCCGGCAGGGGCTCGGTCCTACGAGCAGTACTTC. Its translation is CAWSLPAGARSYEQYF. Filled out from reference TRBV30 and TRBJ2-7, the complete variable domain reads SQTIHQWPATLVQPVGSPLSLECTVEGTSNPNLYWYRQAAGRGLQLLFYSVGIGQISSEVPQNLSASRPQDRQFILSSKKLLLSDSGFYLCAWSLPAGARSYEQYFGPGTRLTVT.

The chain employs TRBV27 and TRBJ2-3; weak D call: TRBD2 (5 bases). Germline assignment: CDR1 MNHEY and CDR2 SMNVEV (reference sequence). There are 16 residues in the CDR3. V dropped 5 bases and J dropped 2 bases, with 17 bases sitting between them. CDR3 sequence: CASSPRRGGYTDTQYF. CDR3 nucleotide sequence: TGTGCCAGCAGTCCCCGACGGGGTGGATACACAGATACGCAGTATTTT.

The chain combines TRBV24-1 with TRBJ1-5; 11 bases agree with TRBD1. The germline CDR1 and CDR2 sequences are KGHDR and SFDVKD. This CDR3 has 15 residues. V lost 3 bases and J lost 7; bases outside the gene matches: 4. CDR3 loop: CATSDQRTGGQPQHF. CDR3 in DNA: TGTGCCACCAGTGATCAAAGGACAGGGGGCCAGCCCCAGCATTTT.

The chain joins TRBV2 to TRBJ2-7; tentatively, D is TRBD1 (6 bases). Germline CDR1 is SNHLY and CDR2 is FYNNEI. The germline V and J ends were trimmed by 0 bases and 4 bases, with 13 bases remaining between them. The length of the CDR3 is 15 residues. The CDR3 spells CASSEAETGEYEQYF. The CDR3 nucleotides read TGTGCCAGCAGTGAAGCGGAGACAGGTGAATACGAGCAGTACTTC.

The J gene is TRBJ1-6, the V gene TRBV27, with a possible D match to TRBD1 (5 bases). Germline CDR1 MNHEY, CDR2 SMNVEV (reference sequence). V gave up 8 bases and J gave up 10 bases, with 18 bases separating them. This CDR3 has 14 amino acids. The CDR3 coding sequence is TGTGCCAGCGGGCCCCGTCAGGGCCGGTCACCCCTCCACTTT. Amino acids: CASGPRQGRSPLHF.

J is TRBJ1-2 and V is TRBV7-6; D unresolved. Germline CDR1 reads SGHVS; CDR2 reads FNYEAQ. V was cut by 0 bases and J by 5 bases, with 13 bases left in between. The CDR3 has 15 residues. The CDR3 region is CASSLARPGMYGYTF. CDR3 in DNA: TGTGCCAGCAGCTTAGCCCGCCCCGGGATGTATGGCTACACCTTC. The full variable domain, completed using reference TRBV7-6 and TRBJ1-2, is GAGVSQSPRYKVTKRGQDVALRCDPISGHVSLYWYRQALGQGPEFLTYFNYEAQQDKSGLPNDRFSAERPEGSISTLTIQRTEQRDSAMYRCASSLARPGMYGYTFGSGTRLTVV.

The V call is TRBV19, the J call TRBJ2-5; 7 bases agree with TRBD1. The CDR3 is made up of 13 amino acids. V lost 7 bases to trimming and J lost 4 bases; unmatched junction nucleotides: 6. Germline CDR1 reads LNHDA; CDR2 reads SQIVND (reference sequence). The CDR3 loop is CASKTNRGETQYF. DNA of the CDR3: TGTGCCAGTAAAACTAACAGGGGAGAGACCCAGTACTTC.

CDR3 in amino acids: CASSGAGGPLLETQYF. CDR3 bases: TGTGCCAGCAGTGGCGCGGGAGGGCCTTTATTGGAGACCCAGTACTTC. V is TRBV28 and J is TRBJ2-5; 9 nucleotides match TRBD2. V was pared by 5 bases and J by 5 bases, with 12 bases of the junction left unmatched. The V gene's germline CDR1 is MDHEN and CDR2 SYDVKM. This CDR3 is 16 amino acids long.

The CDR3 loop reads CASRFGDYGYTF. CDR3 DNA sequence: TGTGCCAGCAGATTCGGGGACTATGGCTACACCTTC. The chain uses TRBV2 and TRBJ1-2; no definite D call. Trimming took 6 bases from V and 3 from J, leaving 8 bases between them. Germline assignment: CDR1 SNHLY and CDR2 FYNNEI. The CDR3 consists of 12 residues.

The chain joins TRBV3-1 (or the pseudogene TRBV3-2) to TRBJ2-7; 7 positions match TRBD2. Germline V gene lookup returns CDR1 LGHDT and CDR2 YNNKEL (reference sequence). This CDR3 has 13 residues. V shed 1 base, J shed 4 bases, and the junction held 1 base outside the gene matches. CDR3 nucleotide sequence: TGTGCCAGCAGCCAAGGGACTAGTTACGAGCAGTACTTC. This gives the protein CASSQGTSYEQYF.

This clone was counted once. For the CDR3, the DNA is TGCGCCAGCAGCTTGTGGACAGGGGGTGACGAGCAGTACTTC. Protein product: CASSLWTGGDEQYF. V usage is TRBV5-1 and J usage is TRBJ2-7; 10 bases line up with TRBD1. In germline, CDR1 is SGHRS, CDR2 YFSETQ. V lost 1 base, J lost 5 bases, and 3 bases stayed unmatched. This CDR3 is built from 14 residues.

This clone was counted a few times. V gene TRBV20-1 combines with J gene TRBJ2-3; 9 bases are shared with TRBD2. The CDR3 is 15 amino acids. V lost 3 bases to trimming and J lost 3 bases; unmatched junction nucleotides: 7. Per the germline V gene, CDR1 is DFQATT and CDR2 is SNEGSKA (reference sequence). The CDR3 spells CSASMASGITDTQYF. CDR3 nucleotide sequence: TGCAGTGCTAGTATGGCTAGCGGGATTACAGATACGCAGTATTTT.

The gene calls are TRBV4-2 and TRBJ1-1; 10 bases align to TRBD1. V dropped 7 bases and J dropped 5; count of bases not matched to a gene: 7. This CDR3 spans 14 amino acids. Germline lookup yields CDR1 LGHNA and CDR2 YNFKEQ. The CDR3 bases are TGTGCCAGCATCCCGACAGGGGGCAGGACTGAAGCTTTCTTT. Amino acid sequence: CASIPTGGRTEAFF.

In its sample, this clone was seen once. CDR3 amino acids: CASSFGEAYGYTF. The CDR3 DNA reads TGTGCCAGCAGTTTTGGGGAGGCCTATGGCTACACCTTC. The genes are TRBV12-3 or TRBV12-4 and TRBJ1-2, with D uncertain. V dropped 3 bases and J dropped 4 bases, with 9 bases sitting between them. The CDR3 consists of 13 residues.

The rearrangement uses TRBV7-6 and TRBJ2-7, with TRBD2 identical over 9 bases. With V trimmed by 5 bases and J by 5 bases, 16 bases remained unmatched. Germline CDR1 is SGHVS and CDR2 is FNYEAQ. The CDR3 contains 17 residues. The CDR3 reads CASSRDSYAGGKNEQYF. The CDR3 region has the DNA TGTGCCAGCAGCCGAGATTCCTATGCGGGAGGGAAGAACGAGCAGTACTTC.

J is TRBJ2-2 and V is TRBV24-1, with D maybe TRBD2 (6 bases). CDR1 is KGHDR and CDR2 is SFDVKD in the germline V gene. This CDR3 is built from 13 residues. Trimming shortened V by 12 bases and J by 7 bases, and 17 bases separated the two germline ends. The CDR3 reads CAVLERGGGELFF. CDR3 nucleotide sequence: TGTGCCGTCTTGGAGAGGGGAGGCGGGGAGCTGTTTTTT.

J is TRBJ2-2 and V is TRBV3-1 (or the pseudogene TRBV3-2), with D possibly matching TRBD2 (6 bases). V was trimmed by 3 bases and J by 5 bases, leaving 22 bases between them. CDR3 size: 18 residues. Germline values: CDR1 LGHDT, CDR2 YNNKEL (reference sequence). CDR3 sequence (DNA): TGTGCCAGCAGCCAGTATAGGGCAGGGACTTTACAAACCGGGGAGCTGTTTTTT. Translating gives CASSQYRAGTLQTGELFF.

The chain recombines TRBV6-6 with TRBJ1-1; 8 nucleotides agree with TRBD1. Germline V CDR1 and CDR2: MNHNY, SVGAGI (reference sequence). The CDR3 consists of 16 residues. V shed 7 bases and J 2 bases; nucleotides not matched to a gene: 12. The CDR3 sequence is CASTPRPGQANTEAFF. CDR3 nucleotides: TGTGCCAGCACCCCCCGGCCGGGACAGGCTAACACTGAAGCTTTCTTT.

This rearrangement joins TRBV5-1 to TRBJ2-5, with 7 bases matching TRBD2. This CDR3 comprises 16 residues. Germline CDR1 SGHRS, CDR2 YFSETQ. V trimming: 4 bases; J trimming: 3 bases; junction bases outside the gene matches: 12. The CDR3, as DNA: TGCGCCAGCAGCCCATCTCGCGGGGGTGCAAAAGAGACCCAGTACTTC. Amino acid sequence: CASSPSRGGAKETQYF.

The chain has TRBV4-1 and TRBJ2-7; 14 positions agree with TRBD2. The CDR3 has 16 residues. The V segment lost 2 bases and the J segment 6 bases; nucleotides outside the gene matches: 6. Looked up from germline, CDR1 is MGHRA and CDR2 is YSYEKL. CDR3 nucleotide sequence: TGCGCCAGCAGCCAAAGCTCTGGACTAGCGGGAGGCGAGCAGTACTTC. As protein: CASSQSSGLAGGEQYF.

The chain recombines TRBV12-3 or TRBV12-4 with TRBJ1-2; D gene unclear. The CDR3 consists of 13 residues. The germline V and J ends were trimmed by 2 bases and 7 bases, with 11 bases remaining between them. The CDR3 DNA reads TGTGCCAGCAGTTTAACGGGTTTGCGTGGCTACACCTTC. This gives the protein CASSLTGLRGYTF.

This clone was observed a few times. The J gene is TRBJ1-1, the V gene TRBV7-8; 10 nucleotides match TRBD1. The J segment lost 5 bases and the V segment lost 5 bases, leaving 11 bases of the junction unmatched. Germline V gene data show CDR1 as SGHVS and CDR2 as FQNEAQ. The CDR3 consists of 16 residues. The CDR3 spells CASSQWTGGGRTEAFF. The DNA of the CDR3 is TGTGCCAGCAGCCAATGGACAGGGGGAGGCCGGACTGAAGCTTTCTTT. Variable domain in full (rest from reference TRBV7-8 and TRBJ1-1): GAGVSQSPRYKVAKRGQDVALRCDPISGHVSLFWYQQALGQGPEFLTYFQNEAQLDKSGLPSDRFFAERPEGSVSTLKIQRTQQEDSAVYLCASSQWTGGGRTEAFFGQGTRLTVV.

The chain combines TRBV10-1 with TRBJ1-2; D ambiguous. Germline V gives CDR1 WNHNN, CDR2 SYGVQD (reference sequence). The CDR3 is made up of 13 amino acids. The V end was cut by 2 bases, the J end by 3 bases, with 7 bases between. The CDR3 DNA is TGCGCCAGCAGTGAGACGGGATACTATGGCTACACCTTC. It encodes CASSETGYYGYTF.

This rearrangement joins TRBV2 to TRBJ1-1; D is ambiguous. CDR1 and CDR2 (germline): SNHLY, FYNNEI. The CDR3 totals 14 residues. The germline V and J ends were trimmed by 2 bases and 4 bases, with 11 bases remaining between them. CDR3 in amino acids: CASSEFRGLTEAFF. The CDR3 DNA is TGTGCCAGCAGTGAATTTCGGGGTCTCACTGAAGCTTTCTTT.